Listed below are T cell receptor beta chains from one sample, sequenced in a study of OX40 agonist ivuxolimab in advanced cancers. The table came from immunoSEQ multiplex PCR; TCRdb's copy has only in-frame clones and leaves some out. The repertoire includes approximately 51,000 clones, around 77% of them detected once, and around 2% sits in the top ten. Sequenced here: CD4+ or CD8+ T cells sorted from blood, sampled in a trial of the OX40 agonist ivuxolimab. These receptors were collected from an adult with an advanced solid tumor such as melanoma, head and neck, liver or kidney cancer. CDR3s include the opening cysteine and the closing phenylalanine or tryptophan. A D gene is named only where the DNA matches it firmly. Not all rows give a size; the values are once, few, many and, for expanded clones, a class.

V gene	D gene	J gene	clone size	CDR3 protein	CDR3 DNA
TRBV2	-	TRBJ2-1	-	CASEEYPGPSNEQFF	TGTGCCAGCGAGGAGTACCCGGGACCCTCCAATGAGCAGTTCTTC
TRBV10-2	TRBD1	TRBJ1-2	few	CASSGTDIGSYGYTF	TGCGCCAGCAGCGGGACAGACATAGGGAGCTATGGCTACACCTTC
TRBV9	-	TRBJ1-1	-	CASSVRAQNTEAFF	TGTGCCAGCAGCGTAAGAGCCCAGAACACTGAAGCTTTCTTT
TRBV7-3	-	TRBJ2-1	-	CASSTQSGSYNEQFF	TGTGCCAGCAGCACTCAAAGCGGCTCATACAATGAGCAGTTCTTC
TRBV19	-	TRBJ2-5	once	CASSMAQEFGAQYF	TGTGCCAGTAGTATGGCCCAGGAGTTTGGGGCCCAGTACTTC
TRBV6-6	-	TRBJ2-7	-	CASSYGVPSYEQYF	TGTGCCAGCAGTTATGGAGTGCCCTCCTACGAGCAGTACTTC
TRBV5-6	-	TRBJ2-2	-	CASSPSQGAGELFF	TGTGCCAGCAGCCCGAGTCAAGGGGCCGGGGAGCTGTTTTTT
TRBV10-1	TRBD1	TRBJ1-5	-	CASGTDKRNQPQHF	TGCGCCAGTGGGACAGACAAGCGCAATCAGCCCCAGCATTTT
TRBV5-1	TRBD1	TRBJ1-1	few	CASRIDRVTEAFF	TGCGCCAGCAGGATCGACAGGGTCACTGAAGCTTTCTTT
TRBV23-1	-	TRBJ1-2	-	CAHDRAAAVGSVGYTF	TGCGCCCACGACCGGGCCGCGGCGGTCGGTAGTGTCGGCTACACCTTC
TRBV6-1	TRBD1	TRBJ1-2	few	CASSEGAGGNYGYTF	TGTGCCAGCAGTGAGGGCGCAGGGGGCAACTATGGCTACACCTTC
TRBV7-9	-	TRBJ2-7	-	CASSPPGQAYEQYF	TGTGCCAGCAGCCCCCCTGGACAAGCCTACGAGCAGTACTTC
TRBV2	-	TRBJ1-1	-	CASSEAGAGTPHGRAFF	TGTGCCAGCAGTGAAGCGGGGGCCGGGACTCCTCACGGCCGGGCTTTCTTT
TRBV19	-	TRBJ2-3	-	CASSIDGRGTDTQYF	TGTGCCAGTAGTATTGACGGGAGAGGCACAGATACGCAGTATTTT
TRBV7-8	-	TRBJ2-2	-	CASRTRAGLGGELFF	TGTGCCAGCAGAACGAGAGCGGGCCTGGGCGGGGAGCTGTTTTTT
TRBV7-7	-	TRBJ2-5	-	CASSTSGGNQETQYF	TGTGCTAGCAGTACCTCAGGGGGGAACCAAGAGACCCAGTACTTC
TRBV27	TRBD1	TRBJ2-7	-	CASSASGTAFYEQYF	TGTGCCAGCAGTGCATCCGGGACAGCCTTCTACGAGCAGTACTTC
TRBV5-6	-	TRBJ1-3	-	CASSSISGAGNTIYF	TGTGCCAGCAGTTCGATCTCGGGGGCTGGAAACACCATATATTTT
TRBV5-6	-	TRBJ2-1	-	CASSLDGYNEQFF	TGTGCCAGCAGCTTGGATGGATACAATGAGCAGTTCTTC
TRBV6-4	TRBD2	TRBJ2-1	-	CASSDLGGYEQFF	TGTGCCAGCAGTGACTTGGGGGGGTATGAGCAGTTCTTC
TRBV5-1	-	TRBJ2-3	-	CASSLGAFPTDTQYF	TGCGCCAGCAGCTTGGGTGCGTTTCCCACAGATACGCAGTATTTT
TRBV6-1	-	TRBJ2-2	-	CASSELGGAGELFF	TGTGCCAGCAGTGAACTGGGGGGGGCGGGGGAGCTGTTTTTT
TRBV4-2	TRBD1	TRBJ1-2	-	CASSQARTGNGYTF	TGTGCCAGCAGCCAGGCGCGGACAGGGAATGGCTACACCTTC
TRBV5-1	-	TRBJ2-5	-	CASSLQGWETQYF	TGCGCCAGCAGCTTGCAGGGATGGGAGACCCAGTACTTC
TRBV6-5	-	TRBJ2-7	-	CASSYSWSDVPYEQYF	TGTGCCAGCAGTTACTCGTGGTCGGACGTCCCCTACGAGCAGTACTTC